Shown below are 23 T cell receptor beta chains from a single sample sequenced in a study of T cells in Graves' hyperthyroidism and ophthalmopathy. TCR beta CDR3 region amplification was performed from RNA transcripts. Researchers ran a first-round RT-PCR on the TCR CDR3 using the HTBI primer set. TCRdb redid the calling of the multiplex PCR reads with MiXCR, one entry per CDR3 protein. Here the sample spans roughly 290,000 distinct CDR3 sequences, roughly 13% being singletons. The specimen sequenced was blood. These receptors came from a woman between 35 and 50 years old with Graves' hyperthyroidism.

This clonotype has only a few counts. A much larger clone differs from this one at a single base, so this may be a read error. The CDR3 ends on some other residue instead of the conserved phenylalanine or tryptophan, so this is likely a read error. The gene calls are TRBV20-1 and TRBJ2-7; D gene uncertain. V lost 4 bases and J lost 3, with 7 bases in between. Germline V lookup: CDR1 DFQATT, CDR2 SNEGSKA (reference sequence). The CDR3 extends over 11 amino acids. CDR3 sequence (DNA): TGCAGTGCTACCCAAGGCTACGAGCAGTACCTC. It encodes CSATQGYEQYL.

The sample holds many counts of this clonotype. The rearrangement joins TRBV28 to TRBJ1-1; maybe TRBD1 (5 bases). V was shortened by 5 bases and J by 5 bases, with 15 bases between the two germline ends. The germline V gene has CDR1 MDHEN and CDR2 SYDVKM. The CDR3 sequence is 14 residues long. CDR3: CASSDQGRRTEAFF. The CDR3 coding sequence is TGTGCCAGCAGTGACCAGGGAAGGCGGACTGAAGCTTTCTTT.

This clonotype was found many times. The rearrangement uses TRBV13 and TRBJ2-7; D gene ambiguous. This CDR3 region has 14 residues. Between the trimmed V and J ends, which lost 2 bases and 6 bases, there was a span of 14 bases. The germline V gene has CDR1 PRHDT and CDR2 FYEKMQ (reference sequence). CDR3 in amino acids: CASSLSGASPEQYF. Here the CDR3 DNA reads TGTGCCAGCAGCTTATCCGGCGCTTCTCCCGAGCAGTACTTC.

This clonotype was observed a few times. The gene calls are TRBV6-1 and TRBJ1-4, with D unresolved. The CDR3 runs 14 residues. The germline V and J ends were trimmed by 2 bases and 7 bases, with 11 bases remaining between them. CDR1 and CDR2 (germline): MNHNS, SASEGT. CDR3 in amino acids: CASSERQEVEKLFF. The CDR3 nucleotides read TGTGCCAGCAGTGAAAGACAAGAGGTTGAAAAACTGTTTTTT.

This clonotype was detected a few times. CDR3 DNA sequence: TGTGCCAGCAGCTTATCTAGGGGGAGCTACGAGCAGTACTTC. Its protein is CASSLSRGSYEQYF. The chain recombines TRBV7-6 with TRBJ2-7; TRBD1 is a possible D gene (6 bases). Germline V CDR1 and CDR2: SGHVS, FNYEAQ. Trimming shortened V by 2 bases and J by 3 bases, and 11 bases separated the two germline ends. The CDR3 totals 14 residues. The full variable domain, completed using reference TRBV7-6 and TRBJ2-7, is GAGVSQSPRYKVTKRGQDVALRCDPISGHVSLYWYRQALGQGPEFLTYFNYEAQQDKSGLPNDRFSAERPEGSISTLTIQRTEQRDSAMYRCASSLSRGSYEQYFGPGTRLTVT.

This clonotype was counted ten times or more. The chain joins TRBV7-9 to TRBJ2-3; D gene unclear. The V and J ends lost 1 base and 10 bases respectively, with 9 bases between them. Germline V CDR1 and CDR2: SEHNR, FQNEAQ (reference sequence). The CDR3 contains 12 residues. The CDR3 DNA follows: TGTGCCAGCAGCTTAGATGGCGGCCCGCAGTATTTT. Translated: CASSLDGGPQYF.

This clonotype was counted at least ten times. This chain joins TRBV3-1 and TRBJ1-1, with D uncertain. The V gene lost 3 bases and the J gene lost 5 bases, with 13 bases spanning the gap. Per the germline V gene, CDR1 is LGHDT and CDR2 is YNNKEL (reference sequence). This CDR3 contains 14 residues. The CDR3: CASSHGRLGTEAFF. CDR3 in DNA: TGTGCCAGCAGCCATGGGCGGCTAGGGACTGAAGCTTTCTTT.

In its sample, this clonotype was seen a few times. V usage is TRBV12-3 or TRBV12-4 and J usage is TRBJ2-5; D is tentatively TRBD1 or TRBD2 (6 bases each). This CDR3 contains 18 residues. Trimming pared 6 bases from V and 1 base from J, leaving 24 bases between. The CDR3 is CASRPLGGEIKAQETQYF. As DNA, the CDR3 is TGTGCCAGCAGGCCTCTCGGGGGCGAAATCAAGGCCCAAGAGACCCAGTACTTC.

The V and J genes are TRBV4-2 and TRBJ1-2, with 8 positions matching TRBD1. CDR1 and CDR2 (germline): LGHNA, YNFKEQ. The CDR3 is 19 residues long. J was trimmed by 1 base and V by 1 base; bases with no gene match: 14. As DNA, the CDR3 is TGTGCCAGCAGCCAAGTACGACCCGAACTCAGGGGGCTTAACTATGGCTACACCTTC. It yields the protein CASSQVRPELRGLNYGYTF.

The V gene is TRBV28, the J gene TRBJ1-2; D not resolved. The CDR3 is 15 residues long. Deletions cut 8 bases from V and 2 bases from J, with 18 bases between. Germline V CDR1 and CDR2: MDHEN, SYDVKM. Written as DNA, the CDR3 is TGTGCCAGCGCGAGAAATTCCGGGATAAACTATGGCTACACCTTC. Amino acid sequence: CASARNSGINYGYTF.

This clonotype was detected many times. The V gene is TRBV27, the J gene TRBJ2-2, with D perhaps given as TRBD1 or TRBD2 (5 bases each). Germline-derived CDR1 and CDR2 are MNHEY and SMNVEV (reference sequence). The CDR3 is 15 amino acids. V was pared by 5 bases and J by 6 bases, with 16 bases between. The CDR3 region has the DNA TGTGCCAGCAGTCTTTCCGGGACCCCGCCCGGGGAGCTGTTTTTT. Encoded protein: CASSLSGTPPGELFF.

The chain is built from TRBV20-1 and TRBJ2-7; weak D call: TRBD2 (7 bases). Germline V gives CDR1 DFQATT, CDR2 SNEGSKA (reference sequence). The CDR3 spans 15 residues. DNA for the CDR3: TGCAGCGGTTTCGGGGTGGGGGAGGGGGGGTACGAGCAGTACTTC. Translating it yields CSGFGVGEGGYEQYF.

This chain links TRBV10-3 with TRBJ2-7; TRBD1 aligns across 9 bases. V was pared by 7 bases and J by 7 bases, with 8 bases of the junction left unmatched. The germline CDR1 and CDR2 sequences are ENHRY and SYGVKD. The CDR3 is 13 amino acids. The CDR3, as DNA: TGTGCCATCACCTCGGGACAGGGTGGTGAGCAGTACTTC. Translating gives CAITSGQGGEQYF.

Ten or more counts support this clonotype. The rearrangement joins TRBV28 to TRBJ2-6, with D possibly called TRBD1 or TRBD2 (7 bases each). Trimming stripped 6 bases from V and 2 bases from J, with 14 bases between. This CDR3 region has 16 residues. Germline CDR1 is MDHEN and CDR2 is SYDVKM. In DNA, the CDR3 is TGTGCCAGCAGCCCAGGGGGGGACCCTGGGGCCAACGTCCTGACTTTC. This codes for CASSPGGDPGANVLTF. The entire variable domain, with the rest obtained from reference TRBV28 and TRBJ2-6, is as follows: DVKVTQSSRYLVKRTGEKVFLECVQDMDHENMFWYRQDPGLGLRLIYFSYDVKMKEKGDIPEGYSVSREKKERFSLILESASTNQTSMYLCASSPGGDPGANVLTFGAGSRLTVL.

The chain carries TRBV20-1 and TRBJ2-7; the match to TRBD1 covers 11 bases. Trimming took 0 bases from V and 5 from J; bases not matched to a gene: 3. The germline gives CDR1 DFQATT, CDR2 SNEGSKA (reference sequence). There are 14 residues in the CDR3. The CDR3 nucleotides read TGCAGTGCTAGAGATATGGACAGGGGGCACGAGCAGTACTTC. It yields the protein CSARDMDRGHEQYF.

This clonotype was seen ten or more times. The rearrangement joins TRBV5-6 to TRBJ1-2; D is ambiguous. V lost 4 bases, J lost 8 bases, and 12 bases lay in between. CDR1 and CDR2 (germline): SGHDT, YYEEEE. The CDR3 is 12 residues long. CDR3 sequence reads: CASSALVGGYTF. Here the CDR3 DNA reads TGTGCCAGCAGCGCGCTTGTCGGAGGCTACACCTTC. Together with reference TRBV5-6 and TRBJ1-2, the CDR3 gives the full variable domain: DAGVTQSPTHLIKTRGQQVTLRCSPKSGHDTVSWYQQALGQGPQFIFQYYEEEERQRGNFPDRFSGHQFPNYSSELNVNALLLGDSALYLCASSALVGGYTFGSGTRLTVV.

Here the CDR3 reads CASSPLLAGAEQFF. CDR3 nucleotides: TGTGCCAGCAGCCCCCTACTAGCGGGAGCTGAGCAGTTCTTC. The chain joins TRBV12-3 or TRBV12-4 to TRBJ2-1, with 11 bases fitting TRBD2. The V and J ends lost 6 bases and 9 bases, in that order; junction bases with no gene match: 7. CDR3 length: 14 amino acids.

This clonotype was counted many times. J is TRBJ1-2 and V is TRBV2, with 7 bases aligning to TRBD1. V was clipped by 8 bases and J by 8 bases; unmatched bases: 11. The CDR3 consists of 13 residues. The germline CDR1 and CDR2 sequences are SNHLY and FYNNEI. CDR3 sequence: CASATGRNEGYTF. CDR3 nucleotide sequence: TGTGCCAGCGCGACAGGGAGAAACGAAGGCTACACCTTC.

Concerning this clonotype itself: This likely comes from a read error, as the CDR3 has no conserved phenylalanine or tryptophan at its end. V usage is TRBV29-1 and J usage is TRBJ2-5, with D possibly TRBD1 on 7 matching bases. V was cut by 2 bases and J by 4 bases, with 17 bases left in between. Germline V CDR1 and CDR2: SQVTM, ANQGSEA. This CDR3 comprises 15 residues. The CDR3, as DNA: TGCAGCGTTGAAAGGAGGGGGCCGAGGGGAGAGACCCAGTACTTA. The encoded protein is CSVERRGPRGETQYL.

In its sample, this clonotype was seen a few times. This chain uses TRBV7-9 with TRBJ2-7; unclear D gene. CDR3 size: 14 residues. The germline gives CDR1 SEHNR, CDR2 FQNEAQ (reference sequence). Between the trimmed V and J ends, which lost 4 bases and 2 bases, there was a span of 12 bases. This CDR3 is CASSSGQSPYEQYF. The CDR3 DNA follows: TGTGCCAGCAGCTCTGGGCAGAGTCCCTACGAGCAGTACTTC.

This clonotype was detected only a few times. The V gene is TRBV10-3, the J gene TRBJ2-7, with 12 bases fitting TRBD2. Losses at the gene ends were 3 bases for V and 2 bases for J; bases not matched to a gene: 2. The CDR3 loop spans 15 amino acids. Germline lookup yields CDR1 ENHRY and CDR2 SYGVKD. The CDR3 DNA sequence: TGTGCCATCAGTGACGGACTAGCGGGAACCTACGAGCAGTACTTC. Amino acid sequence: CAISDGLAGTYEQYF.

This clonotype was observed a few times. The rearrangement links TRBV4-1 to TRBJ2-2; 13 bases map to TRBD2. Losses at the gene ends were 3 bases for V and 6 bases for J; bases not matched to a gene: 4. The CDR3 runs 16 residues. Looked up from germline, CDR1 is MGHRA and CDR2 is YSYEKL. CDR3 loop: CASSHGLAGESGELFF. DNA for the CDR3: TGCGCCAGCAGCCACGGACTAGCGGGAGAATCCGGGGAGCTGTTTTTT.

This clonotype showed up many times. The chain is built from TRBV20-1 and TRBJ2-7; 8 bases line up with TRBD1. With V trimmed by 6 bases and J by 2 bases, 6 bases remained unmatched. From germline, CDR1 is DFQATT and CDR2 SNEGSKA (reference sequence). The length of the CDR3 is 13 residues. CDR3 DNA: TGCAGTGCCTTGGACAGGGTTCCCTACGAGCAGTACTTC. Translation: CSALDRVPYEQYF.